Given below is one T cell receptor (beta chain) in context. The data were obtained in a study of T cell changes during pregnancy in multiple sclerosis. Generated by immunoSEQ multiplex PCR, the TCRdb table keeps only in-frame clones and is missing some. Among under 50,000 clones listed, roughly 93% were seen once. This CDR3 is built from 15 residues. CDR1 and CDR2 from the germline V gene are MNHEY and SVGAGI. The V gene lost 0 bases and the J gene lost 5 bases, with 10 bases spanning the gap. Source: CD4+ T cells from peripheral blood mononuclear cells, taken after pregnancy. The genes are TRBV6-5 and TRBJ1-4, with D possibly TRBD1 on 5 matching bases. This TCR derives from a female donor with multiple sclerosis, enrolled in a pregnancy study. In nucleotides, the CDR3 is TGTGCCAGCAGTTACTCGAGCAGGGCCAATGAAAAACTGTTTTTT. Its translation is CASSYSSRANEKLFF.